This T cell receptor (beta chain) was sequenced during a study of T cell repertoires in cytomegalovirus infection. Study-level points and caveats: The response measured ex vivo was dominated by TCR beta clonotypes (HLA-C-restricted and CMV-specific).

In germline, CDR1 is LNHDA, CDR2 SQIVND (reference sequence). This CDR3 is 15 amino acids long. Losses at the gene ends were 3 bases for V and 4 bases for J; bases not matched to a gene: 4. TCRdb called the reads again in MiXCR, with one record for every CDR3 protein. Of about 110,000 distinct CDR3 sequences listed, over 30% are singletons. Points on this clonotype: The target antigen is unknown.

This rearrangement joins TRBV19 to TRBJ1-5, with 9 bases matching TRBD1. The sequences come from CD8+ T cells from cultured PBMCs, collected from culture after CMV antigen stimulation. The source of this sequence is a human donor in good health (CMV status not recorded). Some clones in this sample may be carry-over from other donors' samples. This CDR3 is CASSIYGTGNQPQHF. CDR3 in DNA: TGTGCCAGTAGTATTTATGGGACAGGGAATCAGCCCCAGCATTTT.